The present entry profiles one T cell receptor (beta chain) with its context. Other DNA sequences in this sample translate to the same CDR3. CDR1 is MNHEY and CDR2 is SVGAGI in the germline V gene. V was shortened by 0 bases and J by 1 base, with 3 bases between the two germline ends. The CDR3 is 13 amino acids. The method was immunoSEQ multiplex PCR; TCRdb's version includes in-frame clones alone and lacks a portion of them. The repertoire holds about 99,000 clones, with about 96% as singletons. The sample is drawn from a study of OX40 agonist ivuxolimab in advanced cancers. The sequencing used CD4+ or CD8+ T cells sorted from blood, collected in a trial of the OX40 agonist ivuxolimab. This TCR derives from an adult with an advanced solid tumor such as melanoma, head and neck, liver or kidney cancer. The chain is built from TRBV6-5 and TRBJ1-1; D is undetermined. This chain's CDR3 is CASSYSTNTEAFF. CDR3 DNA: TGTGCCAGCAGTTACTCGACGAACACTGAAGCTTTCTTT.